This is a list of T cell receptor beta chains from one sample in a study of blood T cell repertoires in COVID-19. Clones were read by immunoSEQ multiplex PCR, and TCRdb kept only the in-frame ones, dropping some. Found here are 350,000 or so clones, around 90% of them singletons; the top ten hold approximately 18%. The specimen sequenced was PBMCs or T cells enriched from blood (not recorded which). These receptors were taken from a woman aged 25 to 45 who had recovered from COVID-19. CDR3s include the opening cysteine and the closing phenylalanine or tryptophan. Fields, in order: V gene, J gene, D gene, clone size, CDR3 DNA, CDR3 protein. A D gene is named only where the DNA matches it firmly. Clone size is shown for a subset of rows, as once, few, many or a class of expanded clone.

TRBV9	TRBJ2-2	TRBD2	NA	TGTGCCAGCAGCGTTATAGCGGGAACGGCCGGGGAGCTGTTTTTT	CASSVIAGTAGELFF
TRBV7-9	TRBJ2-5	NA	NA	TGTGCCAGCAGCGTCGCAGTTCAAGAGACCCAGTACTTC	CASSVAVQETQYF
TRBV27	TRBJ2-5	TRBD2	NA	TGTGCCAGCAGTTTTGGCGGGGGGGCCGGGGGAGAGACCCAGTACTTC	CASSFGGGAGGETQYF
TRBV5-1	TRBJ2-3	NA	few	TGCGCCAGCAGCCTCAGGACTCCAGATACGCAGTATTTT	CASSLRTPDTQYF
TRBV27	TRBJ1-2	TRBD1	NA	TGTGCCAGCAGTTTACTAACAGGGGGCAACTATGGCTACACCTTC	CASSLLTGGNYGYTF
TRBV12-3/TRBV12-4	TRBJ1-1	TRBD1	NA	TGTGCCAGCAGCATGAGGGGGCCCGAAGCTTTCTTT	CASSMRGPEAFF
TRBV19	TRBJ2-2	TRBD2	NA	TGTGCCAGTAGTGCCCCTCTAGCGGGTTCTACCGGGGAGCTGTTTTTT	CASSAPLAGSTGELFF
TRBV6-2/TRBV6-3	TRBJ1-1	NA	NA	TGTGCCAGCAGTTTCACAGGGATCGTCGCTGAAGCTTTCTTT	CASSFTGIVAEAFF
TRBV6-6	TRBJ2-1	TRBD1	NA	TGTGCCAGCGGACAGGCCTACAATGAGCAGTTCTTC	CASGQAYNEQFF
TRBV7-9	TRBJ1-3	NA	once	TGTGCCAGCAGCAGCCGGGACTCTGGAAACACCATATATTTT	CASSSRDSGNTIYF
TRBV27	TRBJ2-2	NA	NA	TGTGCCAGCAAACTACAGGTTAACCCCACCGGGGAGCTGTTTTTT	CASKLQVNPTGELFF
TRBV9	TRBJ2-3	NA	NA	TGTGCCAGCAGCGTTTACTCGAAGGGGGGGGCTGGAGATACGCAGTATTTT	CASSVYSKGGAGDTQYF
TRBV28	TRBJ2-7	NA	NA	TGTGCCAGCAGTCCCGGACTTTTTTACGAGCAGTACTTC	CASSPGLFYEQYF
TRBV7-9	TRBJ2-3	TRBD1	NA	TGTGCCAGCAACTCGATTCCCTCCGGGACAGGGGCAGATACGCAGTATTTT	CASNSIPSGTGADTQYF
TRBV10-3	TRBJ2-7	NA	NA	TGTGCCACCCTAGGGGCAGGCTCCTACGAGCAGTACTTC	CATLGAGSYEQYF
TRBV5-4	TRBJ2-2	TRBD2	NA	TGTGCCAGCAGCTTTAGACTAGCGGGGGGGGACACCGGGGAGCTGTTTTTT	CASSFRLAGGDTGELFF
TRBV5-1	TRBJ2-4	NA	NA	TGCGCCAGCAGCTTGGAGCCGTTGGCCAAAAACATTCAGTACTTC	CASSLEPLAKNIQYF
TRBV27	TRBJ1-5	NA	NA	TGTGCCAGCAGTTCCTTGGACAGTTTCCCGAATCAGCCCCAGCATTTT	CASSSLDSFPNQPQHF
TRBV6-1	TRBJ2-1	NA	few	TGTGCCAGCAGTGAAGTTGTAGCAAGCTCCTACAATGAGCAGTTCTTC	CASSEVVASSYNEQFF
TRBV4-1	TRBJ2-1	NA	NA	TGCGCCAGCAGCCAAGAATTAGCCTCTAGCCGGTTCTTC	CASSQELASSRFF
TRBV7-2	TRBJ1-2	NA	NA	TGTGCCAGCAGCGTAGACAGGAGCAACTATGGCTACACCTTC	CASSVDRSNYGYTF
TRBV5-1	TRBJ2-1	NA	NA	TGCGCCAGCAGCACCAACCCAGGGGCTAATGAGCAGTTCTTC	CASSTNPGANEQFF
TRBV5-5	TRBJ1-1	NA	NA	TGTGCCAGCAGCTTGGCCCGGGGGAACACTGAAGCTTTCTTT	CASSLARGNTEAFF
TRBV2	TRBJ1-2	NA	NA	TGTGCCAGCACATTGGCGGGTCCGGTTTCGGGCGACACCTTC	CASTLAGPVSGDTF
TRBV5-5	TRBJ1-5	TRBD1	NA	TGTGCCAGCAGCCGCTCGACAGGGGGCAATCAGCCCCAGCATTTT	CASSRSTGGNQPQHF
TRBV7-9	TRBJ1-1	NA	NA	TGTGCCAGCAGCTTAGGCGGGGGTAACACTGAAGCTTTCTTT	CASSLGGGNTEAFF
TRBV18	TRBJ2-4	NA	NA	TGTGCCAGCTCACTAGTAGCCAAAAACATTCAGTACTTC	CASSLVAKNIQYF
TRBV30	TRBJ1-2	NA	NA	TGTGCCTGGAGTGATACCGGGAGGGGAGGCTACACCTTC	CAWSDTGRGGYTF